Each of the 10 T cell receptor beta chains below was sequenced from the same sample in a study of cytomegalovirus exposure and HLA in healthy donors. Researchers ran the PCR with 60 Vbeta and 13 Jbeta primers. Method: immunoSEQ multiplex PCR; TCRdb's copy keeps in-frame clones and lacks some. The repertoire table contains 100,000 to 150,000 clones. Sequenced sample: PBMCs. The receptors were sampled from a man between 40 and 49 years old in good health and CMV-seronegative.

The chain recombines TRBV5-4 with TRBJ2-7, with D possibly TRBD1 on 6 matching bases. CDR1 SGHNT and CDR2 YYREEE come from the germline V gene (reference sequence). The CDR3 has 13 amino acids. With 4 bases removed from V and 7 bases from J, the gap between germline ends came to 15 bases. CDR3 amino acids: CASSREQGREQYF. The DNA for the CDR3 is TGTGCCAGCAGCCGAGAACAGGGTCGGGAGCAGTACTTC. Full variable domain (outside the CDR3, taken from reference TRBV5-4 and TRBJ2-7): ETGVTQSPTHLIKTRGQQVTLRCSSQSGHNTVSWYQQALGQGPQFIFQYYREEENGRGNFPPRFSGLQFPNYSSELNVNALELDDSALYLCASSREQGREQYFGPGTRLTVT.

The V and J genes are TRBV5-6 and TRBJ2-3, with 14 nucleotides matching TRBD2. Germline V lookup: CDR1 SGHDT, CDR2 YYEEEE. V lost 3 bases to trimming and J lost 8 bases; unmatched junction nucleotides: 11. The CDR3 loop spans 17 amino acids. The CDR3 loop is CASSSRTGTSGRATQYF. CDR3 bases: TGTGCCAGCAGCTCACGAACCGGGACTAGCGGGAGAGCTACGCAGTATTTT.

The chain uses TRBV6-1 and TRBJ2-2; 10 nucleotides match TRBD2. Germline assignment: CDR1 MNHNS and CDR2 SASEGT. With V trimmed by 7 bases and J by 6 bases, 8 bases remained unmatched. This CDR3 has 15 amino acids. CDR3 nucleotides: TGTGCCAGCACTAGCGGGAGTAATGGGGCCGGGGAGCTGTTTTTT. Translation: CASTSGSNGAGELFF.

The gene calls are TRBV4-1 and TRBJ2-7; D gene uncertain. This CDR3 is 14 amino acids long. Trimming stripped 8 bases from V and 0 bases from J, with 14 bases between. Looked up from germline, CDR1 is MGHRA and CDR2 is YSYEKL. CDR3 amino acids: CASSMRFASYEQYF. CDR3 DNA sequence: TGCGCCAGCTCCATGCGTTTCGCCTCCTACGAGCAGTACTTC.

This sequence joins TRBV6-4 and TRBJ1-1; 11 nucleotides align to TRBD1. The CDR3 length is 13 residues. With V trimmed by 7 bases and J by 7 bases, 5 bases remained unmatched. Per the germline V gene, CDR1 is MRHNA and CDR2 is SNTAGT. DNA of the CDR3: TGTGCCAGCAAGGGACAGGGGGTTGGTGAAGCTTTCTTT. Amino acids: CASKGQGVGEAFF.

This rearrangement joins TRBV7-3 to TRBJ2-3, with 10 nucleotides matching TRBD2. Unmatched junction bases numbered 6, after V lost 3 bases and J lost 6 bases. CDR3 length equals 15 residues. The germline V gene has CDR1 SGHTA and CDR2 FQGTGA. The CDR3 DNA is TGTGCCAGCAGCTTCAGCGGGAGGGCCCTGGATACGCAGTATTTT. It yields the protein CASSFSGRALDTQYF.

J is TRBJ2-6 and V is TRBV7-8, with TRBD1 as a possible D gene (6 bases). The CDR3 runs to 15 residues. Trimming removed 5 bases from V and 2 bases from J, with 10 bases in between. Per germline, CDR1 SGHVS and CDR2 FQNEAQ. CDR3 nucleotide sequence: TGTGCCAGCAGCACCCGGACAGCTGGGGCCAACGTCCTGACTTTC. It encodes CASSTRTAGANVLTF.

The V and J genes are TRBV5-6 and TRBJ2-7; 9 nucleotides align to TRBD2. V gave up 1 base and J gave up 2 bases; unmatched junction bases: 7. CDR1 and CDR2 from the germline V gene are SGHDT and YYEEEE. The CDR3 covers 16 residues. CDR3 nucleotides: TGTGCCAGCAGCTTGAAAGGGGCGGGAGGGCCCTACGAGCAGTACTTC. Its translation is CASSLKGAGGPYEQYF.

The rearrangement joins TRBV12-1 to TRBJ1-5; TRBD1, the table's D call, lacks a check against the DNA. TRBV12-1 corresponds to a pseudogene. This CDR3 is 14 amino acids long. The CDR3 nucleotides read TGTGCCAGCAGCTTTATACAGGGAGAACAGCCCCAGCATTTT. Translating gives CASSFIQGEQPQHF.

The chain uses TRBV11-2 and TRBJ2-6; a weak D match, TRBD2 (5 bases). Germline V gene lookup returns CDR1 SGHAT and CDR2 FQNNGV. Trimming left V 4 bases short and J 4 bases short, with 11 bases between. The CDR3 length is 15 residues. The CDR3 region is CASSWARAGANVLTF. The CDR3 DNA is TGTGCCAGCAGCTGGGCGAGGGCGGGGGCCAACGTCCTGACTTTC.